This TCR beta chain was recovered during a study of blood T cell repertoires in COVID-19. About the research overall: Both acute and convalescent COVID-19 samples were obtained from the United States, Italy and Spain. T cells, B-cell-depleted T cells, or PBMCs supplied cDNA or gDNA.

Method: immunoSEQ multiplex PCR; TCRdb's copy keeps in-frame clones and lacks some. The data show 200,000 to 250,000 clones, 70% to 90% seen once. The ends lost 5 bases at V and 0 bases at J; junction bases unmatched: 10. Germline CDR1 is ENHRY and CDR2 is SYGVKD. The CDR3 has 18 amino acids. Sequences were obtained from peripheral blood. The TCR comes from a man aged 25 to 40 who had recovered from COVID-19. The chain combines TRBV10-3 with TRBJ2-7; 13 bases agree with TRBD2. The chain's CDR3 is CAISTSRTSGGSSYEQYF. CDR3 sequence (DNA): TGTGCCATCAGTACCTCTCGGACTAGCGGGGGTTCCTCCTACGAGCAGTACTTC.